The rows below give T cell receptor beta chains drawn from one sample of a study of lymphopenia after photon versus proton radiotherapy. Using immunoSEQ multiplex PCR, the repertoire was profiled, and TCRdb retains in-frame clones only, with some absent. The profile shows about 70,000 clones, 92% of them singletons. The starting material was peripheral blood, obtained from a patient treated with photon-based radiotherapy. Source of these receptors: a woman between 35 and 50 years old with cholangiocarcinoma. Both conserved end residues are part of each CDR3. Fields, in order: clone size, V gene, J gene, D gene, CDR3 protein, CDR3 DNA. D genes are given only for firm matches. Clone size appears in some rows only: once, few, many, or a class for an expanded clone.

-	TRBV4-1	TRBJ2-2	-	CASSQRVANTGELFF	TGCGCCAGCAGCCAGAGGGTAGCGAACACCGGGGAGCTGTTTTTT
once	TRBV21-1	TRBJ1-2	-	CASSKEDGTPFGYGYTF	TGTGCCAGCAGCAAAGAGGACGGGACTCCCTTTGGGTATGGCTACACCTTC
once	TRBV6-1	TRBJ2-7	-	CASKDYEQYF	TGTGCCAGTAAAGACTACGAGCAGTACTTC
-	TRBV10-1	TRBJ2-2	-	CASSASATGELFF	TGCGCCAGCAGTGCCTCCGCCACCGGGGAGCTGTTTTTT
-	TRBV4-2	TRBJ2-1	-	CASSQAVSDEQFF	TGTGCCAGCAGCCAAGCGGTGTCGGATGAGCAGTTCTTC
-	TRBV27	TRBJ2-2	TRBD1	CASSLRGPDTGELFF	TGTGCCAGCAGTTTGAGGGGGCCGGACACCGGGGAGCTGTTTTTT
-	TRBV5-6	TRBJ2-4	-	CASSSAAEAKNIQYF	TGTGCCAGCAGCTCGGCTGCGGAAGCCAAAAACATTCAGTACTTC
-	TRBV4-2	TRBJ1-3	TRBD1	CASSQESAGTGSGNTIYF	TGTGCCAGCAGCCAGGAATCAGCCGGGACAGGCTCTGGAAACACCATATATTTT
-	TRBV18	TRBJ1-2	-	CASSPLQGRYGYTF	TGTGCCAGCTCACCTCTACAGGGTCGTTATGGCTACACCTTC
once	TRBV25-1	TRBJ1-4	TRBD1	CASSESRQGPNEKLFF	TGTGCCAGCAGTGAATCTCGACAGGGCCCTAATGAAAAACTGTTTTTT
-	TRBV6-6	TRBJ1-2	-	CASIPRDSSYGYTF	TGTGCCAGCATCCCCCGAGACAGTTCTTATGGCTACACCTTC
-	TRBV9	TRBJ2-6	TRBD1	CASSGNRGNSGANVLTF	TGTGCCAGCAGCGGAAACAGGGGTAACTCTGGGGCCAACGTCCTGACTTTC
-	TRBV30	TRBJ1-2	TRBD1	CAWSVGGQGAGVNYGYTF	TGTGCCTGGAGTGTAGGGGGACAGGGGGCTGGGGTTAACTATGGCTACACCTTC
-	TRBV5-1	TRBJ2-7	TRBD1	CASSQGDSREQYF	TGCGCCAGCAGCCAAGGGGACAGTCGGGAGCAGTACTTC
few	TRBV5-1	TRBJ2-1	-	CASSLVGSQRNEQFF	TGCGCCAGCAGCTTGGTTGGATCGCAGAGGAATGAGCAGTTCTTC
-	TRBV13	TRBJ2-3	-	CASSPIARDTQYF	TGTGCCAGCAGCCCAATAGCCCGGGATACGCAGTATTTT
-	TRBV7-8	TRBJ2-7	TRBD1	CASSLTGGEQYF	TGTGCCAGCAGCCTAACAGGGGGCGAGCAGTACTTC